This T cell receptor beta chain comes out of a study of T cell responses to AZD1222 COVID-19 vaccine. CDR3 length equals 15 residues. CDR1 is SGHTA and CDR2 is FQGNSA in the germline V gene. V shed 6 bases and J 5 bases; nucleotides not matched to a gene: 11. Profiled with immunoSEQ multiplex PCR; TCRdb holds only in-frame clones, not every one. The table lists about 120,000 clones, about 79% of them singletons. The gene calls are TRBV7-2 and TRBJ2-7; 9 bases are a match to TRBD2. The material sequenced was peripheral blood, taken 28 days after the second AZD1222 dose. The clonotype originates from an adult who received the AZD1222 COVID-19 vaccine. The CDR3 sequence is CASRGTAGGNNEQYF. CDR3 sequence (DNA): TGTGCCAGCAGAGGGACAGCGGGGGGTAACAACGAGCAGTACTTC.